The 30 T cell receptor beta chains below all came from one sample that was sequenced in a study of blood T cell repertoires in COVID-19. Profiling relied on immunoSEQ multiplex PCR, and the TCRdb table lists in-frame clones only, not all of them. This sample yields about 100,000 clones, of which nearly 90% are seen a single time; 2% to 2.5% belongs to the top ten. Sequenced material: peripheral blood. The receptors were gathered from a man aged 50-59 years with active COVID-19.

V is TRBV18 and J is TRBJ2-6, with 10 bases lining up with TRBD1. Germline lookup yields CDR1 KGHSH and CDR2 LQKENI. V was clipped by 4 bases and J by 4 bases; unmatched bases: 7. The length of the CDR3 is 17 residues. CDR3 DNA: TGTGCCAGCTCACAAATGGGGACAGGGGTCGGGGCCAACGTCCTGACTTTC. As protein: CASSQMGTGVGANVLTF.

The chain uses TRBV7-6 and TRBJ1-1; D gene unclear. The CDR3 runs 14 residues. Germline CDR1 is SGHVS and CDR2 is FNYEAQ. With 1 base removed from V and 0 bases from J, the gap between germline ends came to 6 bases. Here the CDR3 reads CASSLGTLNTEAFF. The DNA of the CDR3 is TGTGCCAGCAGCTTAGGAACACTGAACACTGAAGCTTTCTTT.

The gene calls are TRBV3-1 (or the pseudogene TRBV3-2) and TRBJ2-3; 8 bases are shared with TRBD2. J lost 0 bases, V lost 0 bases, and 11 bases had no gene match. This CDR3 spans 19 amino acids. Per germline, CDR1 LGHDT and CDR2 YNNKEL (reference sequence). The CDR3, as DNA: TGTGCCAGCAGCCAAGATATCCGGCTCCCTAGCGGGAGCACAGATACGCAGTATTTT. Its translation is CASSQDIRLPSGSTDTQYF.

This rearrangement joins TRBV4-1 to TRBJ2-5, with TRBD2 matching over 12 bases. Germline V gene data show CDR1 as MGHRA and CDR2 as YSYEKL. The V segment lost 6 bases and the J segment 2 bases; nucleotides outside the gene matches: 4. The CDR3 runs 15 residues. The CDR3 nucleotides read TGCGCCAGCAGTCCTAGCGGGGGGGCTCAAGAGACCCAGTACTTC. This sequence encodes CASSPSGGAQETQYF.

A single count supports this clone. The rearrangement joins TRBV5-8 to TRBJ2-2; D is perhaps TRBD1 (5 bases). CDR3 length equals 12 residues. Germline values: CDR1 SGHTS, CDR2 YDEGEE. Trimming took 4 bases from V and 7 from J, leaving 8 bases between them. The CDR3 spells CASSRGLGELFF. The CDR3 region has the DNA TGTGCCAGCAGCAGGGGCCTCGGGGAGCTGTTTTTT.

CDR3: CASSLATVRSGNTIYF. CDR3 DNA sequence: TGTGCCAGCAGCTTAGCGACAGTACGCTCTGGAAACACCATATATTTT. The chain uses TRBV7-9 and TRBJ1-3; a possible D gene is TRBD1 (5 bases). V was clipped by 0 bases and J by 0 bases, with 9 bases between them. This CDR3 is 16 amino acids long. Germline assignment: CDR1 SEHNR and CDR2 FQNEAQ (reference sequence).

Only one count was recorded for this clone. The chain employs TRBV9 and TRBJ1-1, with 8 bases that match TRBD1. V gave up 4 bases and J gave up 4 bases; unmatched junction bases: 6. The CDR3 has 14 amino acids. Germline CDR1 is SGDLS and CDR2 is YYNGEE. The CDR3: CASSSRQGSTEAFF. DNA for the CDR3: TGTGCCAGCAGCTCCCGACAGGGGAGCACTGAAGCTTTCTTT.

The J gene is TRBJ1-2, the V gene TRBV18; the D is unclear. The germline gives CDR1 KGHSH, CDR2 LQKENI. The CDR3 is made up of 13 amino acids. Deletions cut 0 bases from V and 4 bases from J, with 6 bases between. The CDR3 region is CASSPPLRYGYTF. CDR3 bases: TGTGCCAGCTCACCACCCCTCCGCTATGGCTACACCTTC.

Written as DNA, the CDR3 is TGCAGTGCTAGTTGGGACAGGGACCTCTACGAGCAGTACTTC. Its translation is CSASWDRDLYEQYF. The rearrangement joins TRBV20-1 to TRBJ2-7, with 9 bases fitting TRBD1. V shed 3 bases, J shed 3 bases, and the junction held 6 bases outside the gene matches. The CDR3 has 14 residues. The germline V gene has CDR1 DFQATT and CDR2 SNEGSKA (reference sequence).

CDR3 protein: CSVLHRDRVYGYTF. DNA for the CDR3: TGCAGCGTGCTGCACCGGGACAGGGTCTATGGCTACACCTTC. V usage is TRBV29-1 and J usage is TRBJ1-2; 9 bases fit TRBD1. The ends lost 6 bases at V and 4 bases at J; junction bases unmatched: 9. The germline V gene encodes CDR1 SQVTM and CDR2 ANQGSEA. The CDR3 loop spans 14 amino acids.

There are a few counts of this clone. The chain is built from TRBV6-5 and TRBJ1-2; 8 bases line up with TRBD1. This CDR3 contains 16 residues. The ends lost 2 bases at V and 4 bases at J; junction bases unmatched: 9. The germline V gene has CDR1 MNHEY and CDR2 SVGAGI. The CDR3 sequence is CASSYRIRGRTYGYTF. In DNA form, the CDR3 reads TGTGCCAGCAGTTACCGTATCAGGGGGCGAACCTATGGCTACACCTTC.

This chain joins TRBV7-2 and TRBJ2-1; D gene unclear. This CDR3 spans 15 amino acids. Trimming shortened V by 1 base and J by 6 bases, and 13 bases separated the two germline ends. The germline V gene has CDR1 SGHTA and CDR2 FQGNSA. CDR3 amino acids: CASSLEPGLGNEQFF. In DNA, the CDR3 is TGTGCCAGCAGCTTAGAGCCGGGTTTAGGCAATGAGCAGTTCTTC.

The CDR3 loop reads CASSYSSGRVNQPQHF. Here the CDR3 DNA reads TGTGCCAGCAGTTACTCATCAGGGAGGGTGAATCAGCCCCAGCATTTT. The chain carries TRBV6-2 or TRBV6-3 and TRBJ1-5, with D possibly TRBD1 on 5 matching bases. The length of the CDR3 is 16 residues. Germline V gene lookup returns CDR1 MNHEY and CDR2 SVGEGT. Trimming cost V 0 bases and J 4 bases, with 13 bases left between them.

The rearrangement uses TRBV3-1 (or the pseudogene TRBV3-2) and TRBJ2-2; the D gene is possibly TRBD2 (6 bases). Germline CDR1 LGHDT, CDR2 YNNKEL (reference sequence). The CDR3 runs 17 residues. The ends were cut back, 4 bases at V and 5 bases at J, with 20 bases in the middle. The CDR3 reads CASSPKVGGVKTGELFF. CDR3 coding DNA: TGTGCCAGCAGCCCAAAAGTCGGAGGGGTAAAGACCGGGGAGCTGTTTTTT.

V usage is TRBV11-2 and J usage is TRBJ2-7, with TRBD2 as a possible D gene (5 bases). The V gene's germline CDR1 is SGHAT and CDR2 FQNNGV. Between the trimmed V and J ends, which lost 5 bases and 5 bases, there was a span of 19 bases. The CDR3 totals 15 residues. The CDR3 nucleotides read TGTGCCAGCAGCCCGCTAGCTTTGGCATCTCACGAGCAGTACTTC. Its protein product is CASSPLALASHEQYF.

J is TRBJ1-1 and V is TRBV20-1, with 7 bases aligning to TRBD1. The trim removed 8 bases at V and 11 bases at J, leaving 11 bases unmatched. The CDR3 contains 11 residues. CDR1 and CDR2 (germline): DFQATT, SNEGSKA (reference sequence). The CDR3 nucleotides are TGCAGTCCTTGGGGACAGTTGGGGGCTTTCTTT. Encoded protein: CSPWGQLGAFF.

This clone is a singleton in its sample. The chain combines TRBV6-6 with TRBJ1-2; TRBD1 matches at 7 bases. CDR1 and CDR2 from the germline V gene are MNHNY and SVGAGI (reference sequence). V gave up 5 bases and J gave up 6 bases; unmatched junction bases: 12. The CDR3 totals 15 residues. The CDR3 DNA reads as TGTGCCAGCAGTGCCGACAGGGAAATGTGGGATGGCTACACCTTC. It codes for CASSADREMWDGYTF.

The V gene is TRBV19, the J gene TRBJ2-4; 10 bases map to TRBD2. This CDR3 has 18 amino acids. Germline trimming cut 1 base from V and 0 bases from J; bases unmatched to any gene: 6. The germline V gene has CDR1 LNHDA and CDR2 SQIVND (reference sequence). The CDR3 loop reads CASSIGLAGALAKNIQYF. CDR3 DNA: TGTGCCAGTAGTATAGGGCTAGCGGGGGCTCTAGCCAAAAACATTCAGTACTTC.

This chain links TRBV9 with TRBJ2-7; D might be TRBD2 (6 bases). The CDR3 loop spans 12 amino acids. Germline V gene sequence: CDR1 SGDLS, CDR2 YYNGEE. Trimming left V 4 bases short and J 3 bases short, with 8 bases between. The CDR3 loop reads CASSPGGYEQYF. Written as DNA, the CDR3 is TGTGCCAGCAGCCCCGGGGGCTACGAGCAGTACTTC.

The V gene is TRBV5-6, the J gene TRBJ1-2, with 8 bases lining up with TRBD1. The germline V gene has CDR1 SGHDT and CDR2 YYEEEE. This CDR3 spans 15 amino acids. Losses at the gene ends were 0 bases for V and 4 bases for J; bases not matched to a gene: 5. CDR3 bases: TGTGCCAGCAGCTTGGACACAGGGGGATTCTATGGCTACACCTTC. Translating it yields CASSLDTGGFYGYTF.

J is TRBJ2-7 and V is TRBV5-6; tentative D call: TRBD2 (7 bases). The CDR3 totals 16 residues. CDR1 is SGHDT and CDR2 is YYEEEE in the germline V gene. The germline V and J ends were trimmed by 3 bases and 3 bases, with 19 bases remaining between them. The CDR3 loop is CASSSGRGARSYEQYF. CDR3 sequence (DNA): TGTGCCAGCAGCTCCGGACGGGGGGCGCGGAGCTACGAGCAGTACTTC.

DNA of the CDR3: TGTGCCAGCAGGGCGGGGGGGAAGGGAGATACGCAGTATTTT. This gives the protein CASRAGGKGDTQYF. This sequence joins TRBV3-1 (or the pseudogene TRBV3-2) and TRBJ2-3, with 9 bases fitting TRBD2. The CDR3 runs to 14 residues. Germline CDR1 and CDR2: LGHDT and YNNKEL (reference sequence). After removal of 6 bases from V and 5 bases from J, the junction contained 6 bases not matched to a gene.

The chain has TRBV7-2 and TRBJ1-1, with unresolved D. Trimming removed 5 bases from V and 3 bases from J, with 7 bases in between. Germline values: CDR1 SGHTA, CDR2 FQGNSA. The CDR3 contains 12 residues. CDR3 in amino acids: CASSPPDTEAFF. The CDR3 bases are TGTGCCAGCAGCCCCCCAGACACTGAAGCTTTCTTT.

This chain links TRBV3-1 (or the pseudogene TRBV3-2) with TRBJ2-3; no clear D gene. The CDR3 contains 15 residues. V lost 5 bases to trimming and J lost 0 bases, with 12 bases between them. Germline CDR1 reads LGHDT; CDR2 reads YNNKEL (reference sequence). The CDR3 sequence is CASSSRGVSTDTQYF. The CDR3 DNA sequence: TGTGCCAGCAGCTCCCGAGGTGTTAGCACAGATACGCAGTATTTT.

The chain joins TRBV6-1 to TRBJ2-7; D is possibly TRBD2 (6 bases). The CDR3 contains 15 residues. The ends were cut back, 0 bases at V and 0 bases at J, with 9 bases in the middle. Germline CDR1 is MNHNS and CDR2 is SASEGT. The CDR3 loop is CASSEAGGGSYEQYF. The CDR3 region has the DNA TGTGCCAGCAGTGAAGCCGGGGGAGGCTCCTACGAGCAGTACTTC.

The V and J genes are TRBV5-6 and TRBJ1-2; D might be TRBD1 (5 bases). Trimming cost V 2 bases and J 5 bases, with 10 bases left between them. This CDR3 region has 13 residues. Germline loops: CDR1 SGHDT, CDR2 YYEEEE. DNA of the CDR3: TGTGCCAGCAGCTTCGGACGGGGGTATGGCTACACCTTC. The encoded protein is CASSFGRGYGYTF.

This chain uses TRBV6-5 with TRBJ1-2; D not resolved. V gave up 4 bases and J gave up 3 bases, with 6 bases separating them. From germline, CDR1 is MNHEY and CDR2 SVGAGI. There are 12 residues in the CDR3. The CDR3 region has the DNA TGTGCCAGCAGTTCCAATGACTATGGCTACACCTTC. The encoded protein is CASSSNDYGYTF.

This chain joins TRBV2 and TRBJ1-2, with D possibly TRBD1 on 5 matching bases. This CDR3 contains 11 residues. The V gene's germline CDR1 is SNHLY and CDR2 FYNNEI. Trimming stripped 7 bases from V and 12 bases from J, with 15 bases between. The CDR3 protein is CASMRTGENTF. CDR3 nucleotide sequence: TGTGCCAGCATGAGGACGGGGGAAAACACCTTC. Based on the CDR3 plus reference TRBV2 and TRBJ1-2, the full variable domain is EPEVTQTPSHQVTQMGQEVILRCVPISNHLYFYWYRQILGQKVEFLVSFYNNEISEKSEIFDDQFSVERPDGSNFTLKIRSTKLEDSAMYFCASMRTGENTFGSGTRLTVV.

This chain connects TRBV7-9 to TRBJ2-1; D is possibly TRBD2 (7 bases). V lost 4 bases to trimming and J lost 5 bases, with 15 bases between them. This CDR3 has 15 amino acids. Looked up from germline, CDR1 is SEHNR and CDR2 is FQNEAQ (reference sequence). The CDR3 here is CASSSAPRGHNEQFF. The CDR3 region has the DNA TGTGCCAGCAGCTCCGCACCGCGGGGGCACAATGAGCAGTTCTTC.

The CDR3 is CASSERGGITDTQYF. CDR3 bases: TGTGCCAGCAGCGAGCGGGGGGGGATCACAGATACGCAGTATTTT. This chain joins TRBV6-4 and TRBJ2-3; 10 nucleotides align to TRBD2. V was pared by 6 bases and J by 2 bases, with 5 bases of the junction left unmatched. This CDR3 is 15 amino acids long. Germline V gene lookup returns CDR1 MRHNA and CDR2 SNTAGT.